A selection of T cell receptor beta chains follows, all from one sample in a study of neurological immune-mediated disorders. From the 5' RACE reads, TCRdb called clonotypes with MiXCR, one entry per CDR3 protein. This sample yields fewer than 50,000 distinct CDR3 sequences, of which over 2% are seen a single time; roughly 12% belongs to the top ten. Sequenced sample: PBMCs. The source of these receptors is a man aged 30 to 45 with multiple sclerosis. Both conserved end residues are part of each CDR3. The D gene is left open where the match is weak. Clone size is stated in some rows and not others, as once, few, many or a class when expanded.

-	TRBV5-1	many	TRBJ1-5	TGCGCCAGCAGCGCGGAGGTGGGCAATCAGCCCCAGCATTTT	CASSAEVGNQPQHF
-	TRBV5-6	many	TRBJ2-2	TGTGCCAGCAGCTATTACAGTTACAACACCGGGGAGCTGTTTTTT	CASSYYSYNTGELFF
TRBD1	TRBV18	many	TRBJ2-7	TGTGCCAGCTCAGCAGGGACAGGGCCTAGCTCCTACGAGCAGTACTTC	CASSAGTGPSSYEQYF
TRBD1	TRBV29-1	many	TRBJ2-1	TGCAGCGTTGAAGATCGGGACAGGGGGCGCGATGAGCAGTTCTTC	CSVEDRDRGRDEQFF
-	TRBV3-1	many	TRBJ1-1	TGTGCCAGCAGCTCAGAAGGAGGTTGGGGCACTGAAGCTTTCTTT	CASSSEGGWGTEAFF
-	TRBV20-1	many	TRBJ2-1	TGCAGTGCCACCCCCGAAGTGACCTACAATGAGCAGTTCTTC	CSATPEVTYNEQFF
TRBD1	TRBV6-1	-	TRBJ1-5	TGTGCCAGCACCTTGACAGGGGTGTATCAGCCCCAGCATTTT	CASTLTGVYQPQHF
-	TRBV20-1	many	TRBJ1-1	TGCAGTGCTAGTCTTCAATTAACTGAAGCTTTCTTT	CSASLQLTEAFF
TRBD1	TRBV10-3	many	TRBJ2-1	TGTGCCATCAGAAAGGACAGGACGGGGAATGAGCAGTTCTTC	CAIRKDRTGNEQFF
-	TRBV5-5	many	TRBJ2-7	TGTGCCAGCAGCTTGGAGCGGGTGTCCTACGAGCAGTACTTC	CASSLERVSYEQYF
-	TRBV12-3/TRBV12-4	many	TRBJ1-2	TGTGCCAGCAGTTTAGTGGGCGGGAGCTATGGCTACACCTTC	CASSLVGGSYGYTF
-	TRBV5-1	many	TRBJ2-3	TGCGCCAGCAGCCCCAGCCTGGAGACGCAGTATTTT	CASSPSLETQYF
-	TRBV5-1	many	TRBJ2-7	TGCGCCAGCAGCTTGTCCCCTGCGGGCCCTCCTTACGAGCAGTACTTC	CASSLSPAGPPYEQYF
-	TRBV28	many	TRBJ2-4	TGTGCCAGCAGTCCCCGGGGAGCCAAAAACATTCAGTACTTC	CASSPRGAKNIQYF
-	TRBV4-1	few	TRBJ1-5	TGCGCCAGCAGCCAAGTGGGCCAGCCCCAGCATTTT	CASSQVGQPQHF
-	TRBV6-5	many	TRBJ2-5	TGTGCCAGCAGCCGCTCCCAAGGAGAGACCCAGTACTTC	CASSRSQGETQYF
TRBD1	TRBV20-1	many	TRBJ1-1	TGCAGTGCTAGACCCGGACAGGCGCGCACTGAAGCTTTCTTT	CSARPGQARTEAFF